The present T cell receptor (beta chain) was sequenced within a study of shared clonotypes between healthy human individuals. Study at large: Two female and a few male donors aged 18 to 49 were enrolled. Researchers assigned three CD4 naive, three CD4 memory, two CD8 naive and one CD8 memory plate to each donor.

Study results and limitations: In contrast to clonotypes shared by all four donors, non-shared clonotypes had lower generation probabilities.

This clone is a singleton in its sample. Its antigen remains unidentified. Germline V lookup: CDR1 MNHEY, CDR2 SVGAGI. The CDR3 has 14 amino acids. The trim removed 8 bases at V and 3 bases at J, leaving 5 bases unmatched. Naive CD8 cells lacked CD45RO and underwent positive selection for CCR7, leaving out terminally differentiated effector memory CD45RA+ cells. Those who donated were healthy HIV-negative adults, with no recent acute infections or vaccinations reported. This table comes from immunoSEQ multiplex PCR, and its TCRdb copy is limited to in-frame clones, with some not included. The table includes under 1 million clones, more than 85% detected once.

The specimen sequenced was naive CD8+ T cells sorted from blood. The genes are TRBV6-5 and TRBJ2-3, with 10 bases fitting TRBD2. The clonotype was recovered from a man aged 30-40 years in good health. CDR3 sequence (DNA): TGTGCCAGCGGCATGGGACTAGCGACAGATACGCAGTATTTT. It yields the protein CASGMGLATDTQYF.